This entry lists 20 T cell receptor beta chains sequenced from one sample in a study of cytomegalovirus exposure and HLA in healthy donors. Vbeta (60) and Jbeta (13) primers were used in the PCR. Assay used: immunoSEQ multiplex PCR; TCRdb lists only in-frame clones, some missing. Of some 110,000 clones listed, roughly three quarters are singletons. What was sequenced was PBMCs. The source of these receptors is a man in his fifties in good health and CMV-seropositive.

V gene TRBV19 combines with J gene TRBJ2-2, with D perhaps TRBD2 (5 bases). CDR1 LNHDA and CDR2 SQIVND come from the germline V gene (reference sequence). The V end lost 3 bases, the J end lost 10 bases, and 12 bases lay between the germline ends. The CDR3 has 13 residues. The CDR3 nucleotides are TGTGCCAGTAGTATGGGATACCTAGCGGAGCTGTTTTTT. It specifies CASSMGYLAELFF.

Only a few counts were recorded for this clone. J is TRBJ2-7 and V is TRBV10-3, with TRBD2 as a possible D gene (6 bases). CDR1 ENHRY and CDR2 SYGVKD come from the germline V gene. The V and J ends lost 4 bases and 6 bases respectively, with 10 bases between them. This CDR3 contains 12 residues. CDR3 nucleotides: TGTGCCATCAGTGGTGTGGGGGGCGAGCAGTACTTC. Protein sequence: CAISGVGGEQYF.

CDR3 protein: CASSLGGQGTDTQYF. The CDR3 DNA follows: TGTGCCAGCAGCTTAGGAGGACAGGGCACAGATACGCAGTATTTT. The rearrangement joins TRBV7-2 to TRBJ2-3, with 7 bases identical to TRBD1. Germline loops: CDR1 SGHTA, CDR2 FQGNSA. Unmatched junction bases numbered 2, after V lost 1 base and J lost 1 base. This CDR3 has 15 residues.

The chain links TRBV5-1 to TRBJ2-1; 7 nucleotides line up with TRBD2. Germline lookup yields CDR1 SGHRS and CDR2 YFSETQ. This CDR3 spans 18 amino acids. Trimming at V came to 4 bases and at J to 4 bases, leaving 17 bases not matched to a gene. The CDR3 DNA reads as TGCGCCAGCAGCCCCCCAGAAGCGGGGCTGGTAAATTACAATGAGCAGTTCTTC. Translation gives CASSPPEAGLVNYNEQFF.

V gene TRBV28 combines with J gene TRBJ1-3, with D possibly matching TRBD1 (6 bases). The CDR3 contains 16 residues. Trimming removed 6 bases from V and 2 bases from J, with 17 bases in between. Germline V CDR1 and CDR2: MDHEN, SYDVKM. The CDR3 protein is CASSPVTGKAGNTIYF. The CDR3 DNA is TGTGCCAGCAGCCCCGTCACAGGGAAAGCTGGAAACACCATATATTTT.

The rearrangement links TRBV10-3 to TRBJ1-6; D gene uncertain. Germline CDR1 ENHRY, CDR2 SYGVKD. The CDR3 runs 15 residues. Trimming pared 2 bases from V and 9 bases from J, leaving 14 bases between. CDR3 bases: TGTGCCATCAGTGAGCGGGTCGCACTAGGTTCACCCCTCCACTTT. Encoded protein: CAISERVALGSPLHF.

The J gene is TRBJ1-1, the V gene TRBV6-5; 8 bases agree with TRBD1. Germline V gene data show CDR1 as MNHEY and CDR2 as SVGAGI. Germline trimming cut 5 bases from V and 4 bases from J; bases unmatched to any gene: 9. The CDR3 sequence is 15 residues long. CDR3 region: CASSTQQGGSTEAFF. The CDR3 coding sequence is TGTGCCAGCAGTACGCAACAGGGGGGTAGCACTGAAGCTTTCTTT.

V and J are TRBV5-4 and TRBJ2-2; TRBD1 aligns across 9 bases. The CDR3 is 15 amino acids. Germline loops: CDR1 SGHNT, CDR2 YYREEE (reference sequence). V lost 3 bases to trimming and J lost 3 bases; unmatched junction nucleotides: 3. This CDR3 reads CASSSTGGDTGELFF. The CDR3 region has the DNA TGTGCCAGCAGCTCGACAGGGGGGGACACCGGGGAGCTGTTTTTT.

This sequence joins TRBV16 and TRBJ2-7; TRBD1 aligns across 8 bases. This CDR3 comprises 15 residues. The junction had 6 bases not matched to a gene; V was cut back by 1 base and J by 4 bases. The germline CDR1 and CDR2 sequences are KGHSY and FQNENV. CDR3 nucleotide sequence: TGTGCCAGCAGCCAATTCGGGACAGGATATTACGAGCAGTACTTC. Amino acids: CASSQFGTGYYEQYF.

This clone came up a few times. The V gene is TRBV19, the J gene TRBJ2-2; D is ambiguous. V was pared by 10 bases and J by 0 bases, with 12 bases between. The CDR3 contains 14 residues. The V gene's germline CDR1 is LNHDA and CDR2 SQIVND (reference sequence). CDR3 loop: CATSTVANTGELFF. DNA of the CDR3: TGTGCCACTTCAACAGTGGCGAACACCGGGGAGCTGTTTTTT.

The genes are TRBV5-5 and TRBJ2-5, with 8 bases fitting TRBD1. CDR1 and CDR2 from the germline V gene are SGHKS and YYEKEE (reference sequence). V was clipped by 5 bases and J by 5 bases; unmatched bases: 8. This CDR3 is 14 amino acids long. CDR3 sequence (DNA): TGTGCCAGCAGGAGGACAGGGTGGGACGAGACCCAGTACTTC. Translated: CASRRTGWDETQYF.

This clone was detected only a few times. The rearrangement links TRBV9 to TRBJ2-1, with 10 bases lining up with TRBD2. Trimming removed 2 bases from V and 9 bases from J; junction bases left unmatched: 14. Germline V gene sequence: CDR1 SGDLS, CDR2 YYNGEE. The CDR3 runs to 17 residues. The CDR3 bases are TGTGCCAGCAGCGTCCAAGCGGGAGGGCCCTCGCCGGGTGAGCAGTTCTTC. Translating it yields CASSVQAGGPSPGEQFF. Variable domain in full (rest from reference TRBV9 and TRBJ2-1): DSGVTQTPKHLITATGQRVTLRCSPRSGDLSVYWYQQSLDQGLQFLIQYYNGEERAKGNILERFSAQQFPDLHSELNLSSLELGDSALYFCASSVQAGGPSPGEQFFGPGTRLTVL.

The CDR3 protein is CAISDRQYNEQFF. In DNA, the CDR3 is TGTGCCATCAGTGACAGACAGTACAATGAGCAGTTCTTC. The V and J genes are TRBV10-3 and TRBJ2-1, with D possibly matching TRBD1 (5 bases). The CDR3 sequence is 13 residues long. The V end lost 3 bases, the J end lost 4 bases, and 7 bases lay between the germline ends. Germline V gene data show CDR1 as ENHRY and CDR2 as SYGVKD.

V gene TRBV6-5 combines with J gene TRBJ1-5; D gene ambiguous. The CDR3 is 15 amino acids. Germline CDR1 and CDR2: MNHEY and SVGAGI. V was shortened by 6 bases and J by 4 bases, with 16 bases between the two germline ends. CDR3 coding DNA: TGTGCCAGCAGATTCTCCCGGACGGGAAATCAGCCCCAGCATTTT. Translating gives CASRFSRTGNQPQHF.

This chain joins TRBV11-2 and TRBJ1-6; D is uncertain. Germline CDR1 SGHAT, CDR2 FQNNGV. V lost 11 bases, J lost 3 bases, and 14 bases lay in between. This CDR3 has 14 amino acids. CDR3 sequence (DNA): TGTGCCTCCGAGCGGGCCCGCTATAATTCACCCCTCCACTTT. Protein: CASERARYNSPLHF.

This clone was recorded a few times. V usage is TRBV13 and J usage is TRBJ2-7, with D maybe TRBD1 (6 bases). CDR1 is PRHDT and CDR2 is FYEKMQ in the germline V gene (reference sequence). Trimming removed 2 bases at V and 0 bases at J, with 8 bases between. The CDR3 loop spans 14 amino acids. CDR3 sequence (DNA): TGTGCCAGCAGCTTACAGGGGAGCTCCTACGAGCAGTACTTC. Translation: CASSLQGSSYEQYF. The full variable domain, completed using reference TRBV13 and TRBJ2-7, is AAGVIQSPRHLIKEKRETATLKCYPIPRHDTVYWYQQGPGQDPQFLISFYEKMQSDKGSIPDRFSAQQFSDYHSELNMSSLELGDSALYFCASSLQGSSYEQYFGPGTRLTVT.

This rearrangement joins TRBV7-9 to TRBJ2-1, with D maybe TRBD2 (6 bases). Germline V gene lookup returns CDR1 SEHNR and CDR2 FQNEAQ (reference sequence). CDR3 length: 14 residues. Trimming took 3 bases from V and 0 from J, leaving 6 bases between them. The CDR3 is CASSLGGSYNEQFF. In nucleotides, the CDR3 is TGTGCCAGCAGCTTGGGGGGCTCCTACAATGAGCAGTTCTTC.

The chain combines TRBV5-6 with TRBJ1-5, with 12 bases identical to TRBD1. The CDR3 spans 16 residues. The V gene's germline CDR1 is SGHDT and CDR2 YYEEEE. V gave up 2 bases and J gave up 6 bases; unmatched junction bases: 6. In DNA form, the CDR3 reads TGTGCCAGCAGCTTCGGGGGACAGGGGGCAAGTCAGCCCCAGCATTTT. Its protein is CASSFGGQGASQPQHF.

V gene TRBV7-8 combines with J gene TRBJ1-2; 7 bases fit TRBD1. Germline CDR1 SGHVS, CDR2 FQNEAQ. The length of the CDR3 is 14 residues. The junction had 5 bases not matched to a gene; V was cut back by 1 base and J by 6 bases. The CDR3 nucleotides read TGTGCCAGCAGCTTAGGTGACAGGGCGGATGGCTACACCTTC. It translates to CASSLGDRADGYTF.

This chain joins TRBV7-2 and TRBJ2-1, with D maybe TRBD2 (6 bases). V dropped 8 bases and J dropped 4 bases, with 18 bases sitting between them. Germline CDR1 SGHTA, CDR2 FQGNSA. CDR3 length: 15 amino acids. CDR3 amino acids: CASGTGTRAYNEQFF. CDR3 DNA: TGTGCCAGCGGAACCGGGACTCGGGCATACAATGAGCAGTTCTTC.